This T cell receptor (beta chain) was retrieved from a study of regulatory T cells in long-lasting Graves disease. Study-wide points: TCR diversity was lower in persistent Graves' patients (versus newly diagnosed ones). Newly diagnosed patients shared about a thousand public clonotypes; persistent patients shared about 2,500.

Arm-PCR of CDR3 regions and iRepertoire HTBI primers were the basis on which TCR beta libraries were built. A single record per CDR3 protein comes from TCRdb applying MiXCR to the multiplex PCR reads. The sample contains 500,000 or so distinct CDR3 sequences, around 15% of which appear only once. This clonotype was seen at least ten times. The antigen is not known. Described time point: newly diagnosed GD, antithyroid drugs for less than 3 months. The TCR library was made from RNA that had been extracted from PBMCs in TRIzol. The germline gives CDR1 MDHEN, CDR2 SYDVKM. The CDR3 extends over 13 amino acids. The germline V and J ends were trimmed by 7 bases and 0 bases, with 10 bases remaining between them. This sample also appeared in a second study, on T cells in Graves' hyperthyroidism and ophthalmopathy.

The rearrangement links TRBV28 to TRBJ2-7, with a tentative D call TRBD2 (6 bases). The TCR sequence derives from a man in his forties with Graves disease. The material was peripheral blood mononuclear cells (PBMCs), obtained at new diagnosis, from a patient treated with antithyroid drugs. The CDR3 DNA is TGTGCCAGCACCTTGGGGGGCTCCTACGAGCAGTACTTC. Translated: CASTLGGSYEQYF.